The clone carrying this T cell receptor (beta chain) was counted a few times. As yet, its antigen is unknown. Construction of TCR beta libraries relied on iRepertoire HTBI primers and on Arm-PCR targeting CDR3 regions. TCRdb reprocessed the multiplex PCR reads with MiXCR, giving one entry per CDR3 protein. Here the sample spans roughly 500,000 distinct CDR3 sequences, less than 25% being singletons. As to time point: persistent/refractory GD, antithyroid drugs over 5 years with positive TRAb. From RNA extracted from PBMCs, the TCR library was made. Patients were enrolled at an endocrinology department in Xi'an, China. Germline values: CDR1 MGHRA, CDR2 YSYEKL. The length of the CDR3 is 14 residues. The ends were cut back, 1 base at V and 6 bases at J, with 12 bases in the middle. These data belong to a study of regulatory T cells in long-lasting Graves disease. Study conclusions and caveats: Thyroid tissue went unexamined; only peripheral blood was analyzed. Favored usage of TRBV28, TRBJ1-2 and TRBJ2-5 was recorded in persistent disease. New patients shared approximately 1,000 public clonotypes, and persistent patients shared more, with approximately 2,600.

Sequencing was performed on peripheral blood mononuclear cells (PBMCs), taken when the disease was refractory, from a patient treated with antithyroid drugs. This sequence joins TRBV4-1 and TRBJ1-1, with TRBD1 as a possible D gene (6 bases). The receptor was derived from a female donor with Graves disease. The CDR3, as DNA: TGCGCCAGCAGCCAAGTTTGGGGGCGGGCTGAAGCTTTCTTT. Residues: CASSQVWGRAEAFF.